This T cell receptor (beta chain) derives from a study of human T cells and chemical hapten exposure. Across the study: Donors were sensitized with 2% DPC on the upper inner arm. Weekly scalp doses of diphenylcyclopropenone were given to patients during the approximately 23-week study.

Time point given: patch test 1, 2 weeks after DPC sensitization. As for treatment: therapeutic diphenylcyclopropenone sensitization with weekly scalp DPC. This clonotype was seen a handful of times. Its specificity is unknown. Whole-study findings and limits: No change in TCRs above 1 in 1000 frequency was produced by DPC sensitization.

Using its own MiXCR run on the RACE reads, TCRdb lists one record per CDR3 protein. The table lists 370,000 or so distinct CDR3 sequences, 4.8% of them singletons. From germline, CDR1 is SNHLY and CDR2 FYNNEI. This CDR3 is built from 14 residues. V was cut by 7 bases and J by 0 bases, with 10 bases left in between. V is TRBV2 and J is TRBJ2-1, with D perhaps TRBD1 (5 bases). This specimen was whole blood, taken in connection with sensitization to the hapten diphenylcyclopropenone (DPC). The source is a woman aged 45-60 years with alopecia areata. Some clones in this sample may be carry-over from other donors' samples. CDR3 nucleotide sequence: TGTGCCAGCACCTGGACACTCTCCTACAATGAGCAGTTCTTC. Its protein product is CASTWTLSYNEQFF.